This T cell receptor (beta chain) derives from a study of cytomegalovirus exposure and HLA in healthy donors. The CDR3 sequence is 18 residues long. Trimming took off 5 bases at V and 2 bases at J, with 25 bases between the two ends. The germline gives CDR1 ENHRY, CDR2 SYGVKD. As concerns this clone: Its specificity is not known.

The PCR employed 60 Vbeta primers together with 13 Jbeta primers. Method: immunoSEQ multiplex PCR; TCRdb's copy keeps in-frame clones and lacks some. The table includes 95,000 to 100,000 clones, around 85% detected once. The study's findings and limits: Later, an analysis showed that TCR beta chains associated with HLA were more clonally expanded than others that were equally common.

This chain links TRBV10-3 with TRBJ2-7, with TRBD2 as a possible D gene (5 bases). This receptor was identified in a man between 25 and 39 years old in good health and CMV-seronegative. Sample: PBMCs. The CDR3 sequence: CAISRISRGPGGAYEQYF. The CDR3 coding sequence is TGTGCCATCAGTAGAATTTCTCGGGGTCCCGGTGGGGCCTACGAGCAGTACTTC.